This record looks at one T cell receptor (beta chain) sequence and its context. Its specificity is unknown. Germline lookup yields CDR1 DFQATT and CDR2 SNEGSKA (reference sequence). V was trimmed by 5 bases and J by 5 bases, leaving 9 bases between them. There are 11 residues in the CDR3. These data belong to a study of cytomegalovirus exposure and HLA in healthy donors. Notes on the study in general: The tendency of first-cohort TCR clusters to co-occur in the 110 or so validation repertoires emerged from a later analysis. Per published reports, the classifier diagnosed cytomegalovirus status with high specificity and sensitivity.

Sequenced by immunoSEQ multiplex PCR; TCRdb stores in-frame clones only, minus some. This sample has hundreds of thousands of clones, with roughly 90% found just once. The rearrangement uses TRBV20-1 and TRBJ1-1; D gene uncertain. Sequencing was carried out using PBMCs. The receptor was isolated from a woman younger than 35 in good health and CMV-seronegative. The CDR3 loop reads CSAHFQTEAFF. In nucleotides, the CDR3 is TGCAGTGCTCATTTTCAGACTGAAGCTTTCTTT.